These T cell receptor beta chains were read from a single sample in a study of breast tumors, draining lymph nodes, adjacent tissues. One entry per CDR3 protein, called by TCRdb with MiXCR from the multiplex PCR reads. The sample has 200,000 to 250,000 distinct CDR3 sequences, about 34% seen once; the top ten hold approximately 3.3%. Sequenced material: axillary lymph node tissue. The receptors were gathered from a female donor with breast cancer. Some clones in this sample may be carry-over from other donors' samples. The CDR3 runs from the conserved cysteine through the conserved F or W. A D gene is named only where the DNA matches it firmly. Part of the rows lack a size; the others show once, few, many or a class for expanded clones.

>TRBJ2-3|.|17|.|TRBV13
CASSLRGTKQFADTQYF
TGTGCCAGCAGCTTACGGGGAACGAAGCAGTTTGCAGATACGCAGTATTTT
>TRBJ1-5|many|13|.|TRBV10-3
CAISESAPSPQHF
TGTGCCATCAGTGAGTCGGCACCAAGCCCCCAGCATTTT
>TRBJ2-7|many|15|.|TRBV6-5
CASSYSADTPYEQYF
TGTGCCAGCAGTTACTCCGCGGACACACCCTACGAGCAGTACTTC
>TRBJ1-6|.|16|.|TRBV2
CASKEGYSSYNSPLHF
TGTGCCAGCAAGGAGGGGTATAGCTCCTATAATTCACCCCTCCACTTT
>TRBJ1-6|.|19|TRBD1|TRBV24-1
CATSDPPSGQGAVNSPLHF
TGTGCCACCAGTGATCCGCCCTCTGGACAGGGGGCCGTTAATTCACCCCTCCACTTT
>TRBJ2-5|.|15|TRBD1|TRBV6-9
CASSSWDRVKETQYF
TGTGCCAGCAGTTCCTGGGACAGGGTTAAGGAGACCCAGTACTTC
>TRBJ1-2|many|13|TRBD1|TRBV20-1
CSAGDRPGYSYTF
TGCAGTGCAGGGGACAGGCCCGGTTATAGCTACACCTTC
>TRBJ2-2|many|16|TRBD2|TRBV9
CASSPELAGRTGELFF
TGTGCCAGCAGCCCTGAGCTAGCGGGACGGACCGGGGAGCTGTTTTTT
>TRBJ2-7|many|11|.|TRBV19
CARGTPYEQYF
TGTGCCAGGGGGACACCCTACGAGCAGTACTTC
>TRBJ1-6|.|12|.|TRBV7-6
CASSLGGGALHF
TGTGCCAGCAGCTTAGGCGGGGGAGCCCTCCACTTT
>TRBJ2-5|.|11|TRBD2|TRBV2
CASRLPGGLVF
TGTGCCAGCAGACTCCCGGGAGGGTTAGTCTTC
>TRBJ2-5|many|15|TRBD2|TRBV20-1
CSARVEAGGHETQYF
TGCAGTGCCCGCGTAGAAGCGGGGGGGCACGAGACCCAGTACTTC
>TRBJ2-3|.|15|.|TRBV6-5
CASSYSTGGADTQYF
TGTGCCAGCAGTTACTCGACGGGTGGGGCAGATACGCAGTATTTT
>TRBJ2-6|.|14|TRBD1|TRBV10-3
CATGQGAWANVLTF
TGTGCCACTGGACAGGGGGCCTGGGCCAACGTCCTGACTTTC
>TRBJ2-7|.|16|TRBD1|TRBV20-1
CSASSLFGQGLEEQYF
TGCAGTGCCAGTAGTCTTTTCGGACAGGGTTTAGAGGAGCAGTACTTC
>TRBJ2-1|many|14|TRBD2|TRBV20-1
CSATSGGAWNEQFF
TGCAGTGCAACTAGCGGGGGAGCTTGGAATGAGCAGTTCTTC
>TRBJ2-3|many|16|.|TRBV6-1
CASSPFLGEGTDTQYF
TGTGCCAGCAGTCCCTTTTTGGGGGAGGGCACAGATACGCAGTATTTT
>TRBJ2-1|many|15|TRBD1|TRBV9
CASSVNTGVRNEQFF
TGTGCCAGCAGCGTAAATACAGGGGTGCGGAATGAGCAGTTCTTC
>TRBJ2-5|many|11|.|TRBV10-3
CAISERETQYF
TGTGCCATCAGTGAGAGAGAGACCCAGTACTTC
>TRBJ1-2|.|16|.|TRBV24-1
CATSDSARGGFHGYTF
TGTGCCACCAGTGATAGTGCCAGGGGCGGGTTCCATGGCTACACCTTC
>TRBJ2-2|.|15|.|TRBV5-1
CASSTGTRNTGELFF
TGCGCCAGCAGTACCGGGACAAGGAACACCGGGGAGCTGTTTTTT
>TRBJ1-3|many|13|.|TRBV7-2
CASRLPGGNTIYF
TGTGCCAGCAGACTGCCTGGTGGAAACACCATATATTTT
>TRBJ1-2|.|17|.|TRBV5-1
CASSLGIRGTTNYGYTF
TGCGCCAGCAGCTTGGGGATCCGGGGCACCACTAACTATGGCTACACCTTC
>TRBJ2-6|.|16|TRBD1|TRBV10-2
CASSDRGSSGANVLTF
TGCGCCAGCAGTGACAGGGGGAGCTCTGGGGCCAACGTCCTGACTTTC
>TRBJ2-2|many|16|TRBD1|TRBV20-1
CSARGRGQGGTGELFF
TGCAGTGCTAGAGGAAGAGGACAGGGGGGCACCGGGGAGCTGTTTTTT
>TRBJ2-1|few|14|.|TRBV28
CASRTGTAFNEQFF
TGTGCCAGCAGAACCGGGACTGCTTTCAATGAGCAGTTCTTC
>TRBJ1-2|many|13|.|TRBV19
CASTDTGYEGYTF
TGTGCCAGTACCGATACAGGGTATGAGGGCTACACCTTC
>TRBJ2-1|.|15|.|TRBV5-8
CASSLGSSAGNEQFF
TGTGCCAGCAGCTTGGGGAGTAGCGCGGGAAATGAGCAGTTCTTC
>TRBJ1-6|.|18|.|TRBV9
CASSVAGEPGTSNSPLHF
TGTGCCAGCAGCGTAGCTGGCGAACCGGGGACTTCTAATTCACCCCTCCACTTT
>TRBJ2-5|many|10|.|TRBV29-1
CSVLHETQYF
TGCAGCGTTTTGCATGAGACCCAGTACTTC
>TRBJ1-2|.|13|.|TRBV29-1
CSVEEGGINGYTF
TGCAGCGTTGAAGAGGGGGGCATCAATGGCTACACCTTC
>TRBJ1-4|.|15|.|TRBV18
CASSLNTATNEKLSF
TGTGCCAGCTCACTGAATACTGCAACTAATGAAAAACTGTCTTTT
>TRBJ2-5|many|17|TRBD1|TRBV20-1
CSAATVSTGAFQETQYF
TGCAGTGCCGCGACGGTATCGACAGGGGCTTTCCAAGAGACCCAGTACTTC
>TRBJ2-7|.|12|TRBD1|TRBV12-5
CARDPQGTEQYF
TGTGCTAGAGATCCACAGGGGACCGAGCAGTACTTC
>TRBJ2-3|many|15|.|TRBV11-3
CASSPGLRSTDTQYF
TGTGCCAGCAGCCCGGGACTCCGCAGCACAGATACGCAGTATTTT
>TRBJ1-6|.|14|.|TRBV5-1
CASSLTSGDSPLHF
TGCGCCAGCAGCTTGACTAGCGGGGATTCACCCCTCCACTTT
>TRBJ2-5|many|12|TRBD2|TRBV6-5
CASRMGGETQYF
TGTGCCAGCAGAATGGGGGGGGAGACCCAGTACTTC
>TRBJ2-7|many|14|TRBD1|TRBV5-1
CASSSKGAVYEQYF
TGCGCCAGCAGCTCGAAGGGGGCGGTCTACGAGCAGTACTTC
>TRBJ2-2|many|15|.|TRBV9
CASSVEGVYTGELFF
TGTGCCAGCAGCGTAGAGGGGGTTTACACCGGGGAGCTGTTTTTT
>TRBJ2-1|many|14|.|TRBV10-3
CAISESTQGNEQFF
TGTGCCATCAGTGAGTCGACTCAGGGTAATGAGCAGTTCTTC
>TRBJ1-6|many|14|TRBD1|TRBV20-1
CSATATGVNSPLHF
TGCAGTGCAACCGCTACAGGGGTAAATTCACCCCTCCACTTT
>TRBJ1-4|many|13|.|TRBV6-1
CASTWGSAEKLFF
TGTGCCAGTACCTGGGGTTCGGCCGAAAAACTGTTTTTT
>TRBJ2-7|many|13|.|TRBV10-2
CASSVLAAYEQYF
TGCGCCAGCAGTGTACTAGCAGCATACGAGCAGTACTTC
>TRBJ2-5|.|12|.|TRBV20-1
CSAKDGLGTQYF
TGCAGCGCCAAAGACGGGTTGGGGACCCAGTACTTC
>TRBJ1-4|.|15|.|TRBV5-1
CASSLAAAGSEKLFF
TGCGCCAGCAGCTTGGCGGCGGCAGGGAGTGAAAAACTGTTTTTT
>TRBJ1-2|.|14|TRBD1|TRBV6-6
CASSDRQGDYGYTF
TGTGCCAGCAGTGACAGACAGGGGGACTATGGCTACACCTTC
>TRBJ2-1|.|16|TRBD2|TRBV2
CARRTGTSGINNEQFF
TGTGCTAGACGTACCGGGACTAGCGGGATAAACAATGAGCAGTTCTTC